A selection of T cell receptor beta chains follows, all from one sample in a study of shared clonotypes between healthy human individuals. The assay was immunoSEQ multiplex PCR, and TCRdb's table has in-frame clones only and misses some. The sample holds some 2,400,000 clones; nearly 97% are singletons and the top ten take about 0.13%. Sequenced input: naive CD4+ T cells sorted from blood. The source of these receptors is a man between 18 and 29 years old in good health. Both conserved end residues are part of each CDR3. A D gene is named only where the DNA matches it firmly. The size entry is marked missing in some rows and otherwise reads once, few, many or a size class.

v_call	j_call	clone_size	d_call	cdr3_aa	cdr3_nt
TRBV7-2	TRBJ2-1	once	NA	CASSLAWTNEQFF	TGTGCCAGCAGCTTAGCTTGGACCAATGAGCAGTTCTTC
TRBV5-1	TRBJ2-1	NA	NA	CASSAQGYEQFF	TGCGCCAGCAGCGCGCAGGGCTATGAGCAGTTCTTC
TRBV7-2	TRBJ2-7	NA	TRBD2	CASSLSERGASEQYF	TGTGCCAGCAGCCTTTCGGAGCGGGGGGCGAGCGAGCAGTACTTC
TRBV10-3	TRBJ2-1	NA	NA	CAIRGVNEQFF	TGTGCCATCAGGGGAGTCAATGAGCAGTTCTTC
TRBV6-5	TRBJ1-1	NA	TRBD1	CASGRTGATEAFF	TGTGCCAGCGGGCGGACAGGGGCCACTGAAGCTTTCTTT
TRBV18	TRBJ2-7	once	TRBD1	CASSPPDRGLDSRSYEQYF	TGTGCCAGCTCACCCCCGGACAGGGGGCTGGATAGCCGATCCTACGAGCAGTACTTC
TRBV2	TRBJ2-5	NA	NA	CASSEEGTGTQYF	TGTGCCAGCAGTGAAGAGGGAACCGGGACCCAGTACTTC
TRBV5-6	TRBJ1-1	NA	NA	CASSLWSTEAFF	TGTGCCAGCAGCTTGTGGTCCACTGAAGCTTTCTTT
TRBV18	TRBJ2-3	NA	TRBD1	CASSPGTGGADTQYF	TGTGCCAGCTCACCGGGGACAGGGGGCGCAGATACGCAGTATTTT
TRBV6-5	TRBJ2-7	NA	TRBD1	CATRQGAYEQYF	TGTGCCACTAGACAGGGGGCCTACGAGCAGTACTTC
TRBV10-3	TRBJ1-6	once	TRBD1	CAIREAGTGGSGSPLHF	TGTGCCATCAGAGAAGCCGGGACAGGGGGCTCGGGTTCACCCCTCCACTTT
TRBV5-6	TRBJ2-3	NA	NA	CASSLVGDSARDTQYF	TGTGCCAGCAGCTTGGTGGGGGACTCAGCGAGGGATACGCAGTATTTT
TRBV6-5	TRBJ2-5	NA	TRBD2	CASRRGLALETQYF	TGTGCCAGCAGACGAGGACTAGCTCTCGAGACCCAGTACTTC
TRBV19	TRBJ2-7	NA	NA	CASSRARPPGEQYF	TGTGCCAGTAGTAGGGCCCGGCCCCCTGGTGAGCAGTACTTC
TRBV7-9	TRBJ1-6	once	NA	CASSLTGDSPLHF	TGTGCCAGCAGTCTGACGGGGGATTCACCCCTCCACTTT
TRBV6-4	TRBJ1-1	NA	NA	CASSPRGGFF	TGTGCCAGCAGTCCCAGGGGAGGGTTCTTT
TRBV5-1	TRBJ1-4	NA	TRBD1	CASSLTGPPTNEKLFF	TGCGCCAGCAGCCTGACAGGGCCTCCAACTAATGAAAAACTGTTTTTT
TRBV27	TRBJ1-6	NA	NA	CASSLAGGPLHF	TGTGCCAGCAGTTTGGCCGGGGGACCCCTCCACTTT
TRBV30	TRBJ1-1	NA	NA	CAHMRGAWNTEAFF	TGTGCCCATATGAGGGGGGCTTGGAACACTGAAGCTTTCTTT
TRBV19	TRBJ2-6	NA	NA	CASSIARGVSSGANVLTF	TGTGCCAGTAGTATAGCTCGAGGGGTTAGCTCTGGGGCCAACGTCCTGACTTTC
TRBV6-5	TRBJ2-7	once	NA	CASSSAAKTLYEQYF	TGTGCCAGCAGTTCAGCGGCTAAAACCTTATACGAGCAGTACTTC
TRBV6-5	TRBJ1-1	NA	NA	CASRVNFGNTEAFF	TGTGCCAGCAGAGTAAACTTCGGGAACACTGAAGCTTTCTTT
TRBV2	TRBJ2-1	NA	NA	CASSEEGSYNEQFF	TGTGCCAGCAGTGAAGAGGGATCCTACAATGAGCAGTTCTTC
TRBV28	TRBJ1-2	NA	TRBD1	CASSIDRARGGYTF	TGTGCCAGCAGTATCGACAGGGCGCGGGGTGGCTACACCTTC
TRBV5-6	TRBJ2-3	NA	TRBD2	CASSLVGGGRTDTQYF	TGTGCCAGCAGCTTGGTTGGCGGGGGGCGCACAGATACGCAGTATTTT
TRBV27	TRBJ2-3	NA	TRBD2	CASSKLAGGPDTQYF	TGTGCCAGCAGTAAACTAGCGGGAGGCCCAGATACGCAGTATTTT
TRBV6-5	TRBJ2-7	NA	NA	CASSYSRLNYEQYF	TGTGCCAGCAGTTACTCGAGACTTAACTACGAGCAGTACTTC
TRBV7-2	TRBJ2-7	NA	TRBD2	CASSITLSGRFSYEQYF	TGTGCCAGCAGTATCACCCTAAGCGGGAGGTTTTCCTACGAGCAGTACTTC
TRBV7-9	TRBJ2-7	NA	NA	CASSFGGNGYEQYF	TGTGCCAGCAGCTTTGGCGGGAATGGGTACGAGCAGTACTTC
TRBV5-1	TRBJ1-6	NA	NA	CASSLGGTGDSPLHF	TGCGCCAGCAGCTTGGGCGGGACGGGAGATTCACCCCTCCACTTT
TRBV19	TRBJ1-4	NA	NA	CASSQPGLGEKLFF	TGTGCCAGTTCCCAGCCGGGGTTAGGCGAAAAACTGTTTTTT